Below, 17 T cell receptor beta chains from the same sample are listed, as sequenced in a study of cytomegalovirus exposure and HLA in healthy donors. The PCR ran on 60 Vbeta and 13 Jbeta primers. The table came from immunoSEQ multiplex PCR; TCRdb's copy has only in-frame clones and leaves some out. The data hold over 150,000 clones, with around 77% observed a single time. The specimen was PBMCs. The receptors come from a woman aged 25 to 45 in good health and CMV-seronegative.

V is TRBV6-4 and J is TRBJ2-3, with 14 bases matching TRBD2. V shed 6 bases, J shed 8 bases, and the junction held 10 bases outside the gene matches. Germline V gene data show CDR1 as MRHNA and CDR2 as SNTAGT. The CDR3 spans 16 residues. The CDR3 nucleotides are TGTGCCAGCAGCCCCGGGACTAGCGGGGGAGGCGGTACGCAGTATTTT. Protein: CASSPGTSGGGGTQYF.

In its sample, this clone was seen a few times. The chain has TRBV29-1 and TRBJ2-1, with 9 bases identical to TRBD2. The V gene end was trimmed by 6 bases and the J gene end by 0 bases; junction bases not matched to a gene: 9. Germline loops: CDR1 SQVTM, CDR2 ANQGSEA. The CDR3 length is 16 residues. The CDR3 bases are TGCAGCGTGTACAGCGGGGGGCCCAACTCCTACAATGAGCAGTTCTTC. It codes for CSVYSGGPNSYNEQFF.

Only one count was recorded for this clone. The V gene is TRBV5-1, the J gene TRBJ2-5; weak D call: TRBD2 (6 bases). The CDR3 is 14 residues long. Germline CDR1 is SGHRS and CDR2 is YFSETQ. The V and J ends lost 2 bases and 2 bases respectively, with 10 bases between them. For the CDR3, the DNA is TGCGCCAGCAGCTTTAGTAGCGGTCAAGAGACCCAGTACTTC. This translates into CASSFSSGQETQYF.

The CDR3 coding sequence is TGTGCCAGCAGTTACGGAGGGGTAGAGACCCAGTACTTC. Its protein is CASSYGGVETQYF. The genes are TRBV6-5 and TRBJ2-5, with D possibly TRBD2 on 6 matching bases. Per germline, CDR1 MNHEY and CDR2 SVGAGI. Trimming pared 2 bases from V and 4 bases from J, leaving 8 bases between. The CDR3 runs 13 residues.

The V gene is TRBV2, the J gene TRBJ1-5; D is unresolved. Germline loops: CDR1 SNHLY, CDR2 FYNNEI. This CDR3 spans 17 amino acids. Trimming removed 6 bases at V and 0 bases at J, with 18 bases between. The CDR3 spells CASSQLPAGGSNQPQHF. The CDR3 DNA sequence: TGTGCCAGCAGCCAACTTCCGGCCGGAGGTAGCAATCAGCCCCAGCATTTT.

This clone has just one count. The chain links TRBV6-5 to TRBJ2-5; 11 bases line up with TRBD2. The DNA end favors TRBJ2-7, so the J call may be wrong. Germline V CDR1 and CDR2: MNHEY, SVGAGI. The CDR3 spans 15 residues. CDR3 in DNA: TGTGCCAGCAGTACCGTAGCGGGGGGGGGCTACGAGCAGTACTTC. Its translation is CASSTVAGGGYEQYF.

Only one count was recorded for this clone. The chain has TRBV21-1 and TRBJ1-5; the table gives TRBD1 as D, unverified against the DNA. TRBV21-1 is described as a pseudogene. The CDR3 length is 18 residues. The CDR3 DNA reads TGTGCCAGCAGCAAAGCCACAGGGGGCAAGGAAGGCAATCAGCCCCAGCATTTT. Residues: CASSKATGGKEGNQPQHF.

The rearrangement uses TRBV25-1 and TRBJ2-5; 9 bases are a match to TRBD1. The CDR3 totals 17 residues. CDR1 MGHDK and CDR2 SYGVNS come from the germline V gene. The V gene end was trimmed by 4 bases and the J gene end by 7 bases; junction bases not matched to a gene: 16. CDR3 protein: CASSAPWDRDGWVTQYF. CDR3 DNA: TGTGCCAGCAGTGCCCCCTGGGACAGGGATGGTTGGGTGACCCAGTACTTC. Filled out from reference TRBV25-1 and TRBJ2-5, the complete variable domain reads EADIYQTPRYLVIGTGKKITLECSQTMGHDKMYWYQQDPGMELHLIHYSYGVNSTEKGDLSSESTVSRIRTEHFPLTLESARPSHTSQYLCASSAPWDRDGWVTQYFGPGTRLLVL.

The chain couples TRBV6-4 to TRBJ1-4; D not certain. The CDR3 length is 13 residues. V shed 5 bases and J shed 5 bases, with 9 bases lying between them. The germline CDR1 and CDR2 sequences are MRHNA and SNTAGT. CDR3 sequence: CASSPSGNEKLFF. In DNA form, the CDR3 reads TGTGCCAGCAGTCCCTCCGGGAATGAAAAACTGTTTTTT.

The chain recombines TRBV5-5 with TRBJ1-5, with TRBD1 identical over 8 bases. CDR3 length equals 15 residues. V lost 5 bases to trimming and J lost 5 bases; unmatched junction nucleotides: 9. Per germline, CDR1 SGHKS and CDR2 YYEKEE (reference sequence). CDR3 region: CASSQGAGGYQPQHF. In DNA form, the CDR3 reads TGTGCCAGCAGTCAGGGGGCAGGTGGGTATCAGCCCCAGCATTTT. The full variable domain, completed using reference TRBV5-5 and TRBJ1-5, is DAGVTQSPTHLIKTRGQQVTLRCSPISGHKSVSWYQQVLGQGPQFIFQYYEKEERGRGNFPDRFSARQFPNYSSELNVNALLLGDSALYLCASSQGAGGYQPQHFGDGTRLSIL.

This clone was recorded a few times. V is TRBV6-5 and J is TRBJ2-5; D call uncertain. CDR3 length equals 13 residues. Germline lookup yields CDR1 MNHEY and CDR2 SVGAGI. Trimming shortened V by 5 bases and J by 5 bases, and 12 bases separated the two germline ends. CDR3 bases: TGTGCCAGCAGTGTTAGCTATGGGGAGACCCAGTACTTC. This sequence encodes CASSVSYGETQYF.

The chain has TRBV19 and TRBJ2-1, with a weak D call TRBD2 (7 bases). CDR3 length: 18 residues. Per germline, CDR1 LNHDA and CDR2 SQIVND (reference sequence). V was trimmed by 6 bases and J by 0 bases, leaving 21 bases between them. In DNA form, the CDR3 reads TGTGCCAGTAGCCGGGGGGCCCTAGCGCCGAGCTCCTACAATGAGCAGTTCTTC. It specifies CASSRGALAPSSYNEQFF.

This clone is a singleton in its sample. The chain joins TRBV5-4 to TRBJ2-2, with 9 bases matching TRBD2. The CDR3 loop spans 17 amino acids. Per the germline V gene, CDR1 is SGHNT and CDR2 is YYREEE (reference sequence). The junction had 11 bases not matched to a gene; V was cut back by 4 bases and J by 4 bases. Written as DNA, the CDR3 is TGTGCCAGCAGCCGAATTAGCGGGGGAGCTTTCACCGGGGAGCTGTTTTTT. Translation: CASSRISGGAFTGELFF.

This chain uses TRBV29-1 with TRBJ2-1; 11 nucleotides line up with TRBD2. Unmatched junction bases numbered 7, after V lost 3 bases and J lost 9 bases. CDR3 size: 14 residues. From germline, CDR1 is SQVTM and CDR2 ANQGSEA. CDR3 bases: TGCAGCGTTGAGAGGCTAGCGGGAGGTGGTGAGCAGTTCTTC. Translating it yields CSVERLAGGGEQFF.

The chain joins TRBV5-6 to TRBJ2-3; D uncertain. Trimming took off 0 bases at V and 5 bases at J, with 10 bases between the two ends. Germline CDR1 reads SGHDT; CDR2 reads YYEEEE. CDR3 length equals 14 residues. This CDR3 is CASSLGSSGDTQYF. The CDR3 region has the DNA TGTGCCAGCAGCTTGGGGTCTTCGGGAGATACGCAGTATTTT.

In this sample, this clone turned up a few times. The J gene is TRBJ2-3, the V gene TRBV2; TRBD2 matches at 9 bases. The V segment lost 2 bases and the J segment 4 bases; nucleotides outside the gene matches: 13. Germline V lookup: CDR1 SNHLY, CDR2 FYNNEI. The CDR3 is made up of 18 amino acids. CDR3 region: CASSELLLPREGPDTQYF. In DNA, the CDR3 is TGTGCCAGCAGTGAACTTCTCCTCCCGCGGGAGGGCCCAGATACGCAGTATTTT. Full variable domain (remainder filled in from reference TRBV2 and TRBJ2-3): EPEVTQTPSHQVTQMGQEVILRCVPISNHLYFYWYRQILGQKVEFLVSFYNNEISEKSEIFDDQFSVERPDGSNFTLKIRSTKLEDSAMYFCASSELLLPREGPDTQYFGPGTRLTVL.

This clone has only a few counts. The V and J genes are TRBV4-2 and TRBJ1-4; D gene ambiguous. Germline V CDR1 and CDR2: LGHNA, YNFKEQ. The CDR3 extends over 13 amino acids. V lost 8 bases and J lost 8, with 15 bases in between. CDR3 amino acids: CASRREAREKLFF. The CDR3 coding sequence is TGTGCCAGCCGGCGCGAGGCTCGGGAAAAACTGTTTTTT.